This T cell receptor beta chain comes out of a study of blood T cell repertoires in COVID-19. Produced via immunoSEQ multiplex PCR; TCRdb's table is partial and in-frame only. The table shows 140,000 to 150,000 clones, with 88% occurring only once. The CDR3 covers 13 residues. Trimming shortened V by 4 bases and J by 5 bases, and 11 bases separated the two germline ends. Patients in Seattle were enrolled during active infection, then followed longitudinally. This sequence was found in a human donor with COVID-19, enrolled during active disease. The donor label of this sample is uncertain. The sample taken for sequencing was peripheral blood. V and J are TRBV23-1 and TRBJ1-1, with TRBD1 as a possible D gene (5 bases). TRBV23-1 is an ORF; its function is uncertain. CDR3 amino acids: CASSPGTWTEAFF. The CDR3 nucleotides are TGCGCCAGCAGTCCAGGGACTTGGACTGAAGCTTTCTTT.